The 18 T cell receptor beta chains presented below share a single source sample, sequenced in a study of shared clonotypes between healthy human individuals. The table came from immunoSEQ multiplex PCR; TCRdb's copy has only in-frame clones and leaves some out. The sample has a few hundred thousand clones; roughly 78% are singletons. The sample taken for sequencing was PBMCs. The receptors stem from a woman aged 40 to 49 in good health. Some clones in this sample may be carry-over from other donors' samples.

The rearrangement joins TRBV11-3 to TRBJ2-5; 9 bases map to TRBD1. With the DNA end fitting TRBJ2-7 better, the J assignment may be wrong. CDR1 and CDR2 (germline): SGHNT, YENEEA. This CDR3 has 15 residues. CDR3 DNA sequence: TGTGCCAGCAGCCCCCTCCGGGGACAGGGCGGCGAGCAGTACTTC. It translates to CASSPLRGQGGEQYF.

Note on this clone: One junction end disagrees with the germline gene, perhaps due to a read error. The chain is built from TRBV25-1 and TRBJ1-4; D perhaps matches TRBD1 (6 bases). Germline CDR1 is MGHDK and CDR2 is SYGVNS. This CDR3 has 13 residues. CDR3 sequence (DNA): TGTGCCAGCTGTGACAGGAGTAATGAAAAACTGTTTTTT. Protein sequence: CASCDRSNEKLFF.

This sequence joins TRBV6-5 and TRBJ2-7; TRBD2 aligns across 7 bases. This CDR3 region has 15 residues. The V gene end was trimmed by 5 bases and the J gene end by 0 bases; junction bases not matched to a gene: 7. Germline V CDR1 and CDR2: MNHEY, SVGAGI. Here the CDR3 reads CASSPLRGSSYEQYF. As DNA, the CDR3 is TGTGCCAGCAGTCCACTGCGGGGGAGCTCCTACGAGCAGTACTTC.

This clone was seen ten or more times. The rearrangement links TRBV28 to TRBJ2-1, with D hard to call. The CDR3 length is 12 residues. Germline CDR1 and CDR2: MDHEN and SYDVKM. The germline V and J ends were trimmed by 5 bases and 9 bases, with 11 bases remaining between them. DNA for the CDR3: TGTGCCAGCAGTCTAAGAGTTGGTGAGCAGTTCTTC. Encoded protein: CASSLRVGEQFF.

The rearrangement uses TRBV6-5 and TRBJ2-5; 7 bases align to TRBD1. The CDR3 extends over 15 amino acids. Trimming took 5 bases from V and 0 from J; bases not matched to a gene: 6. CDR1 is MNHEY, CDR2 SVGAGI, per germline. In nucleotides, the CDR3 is TGTGCCAGCAGTCGTGGGACAGCCTACCAAGAGACCCAGTACTTC. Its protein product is CASSRGTAYQETQYF.

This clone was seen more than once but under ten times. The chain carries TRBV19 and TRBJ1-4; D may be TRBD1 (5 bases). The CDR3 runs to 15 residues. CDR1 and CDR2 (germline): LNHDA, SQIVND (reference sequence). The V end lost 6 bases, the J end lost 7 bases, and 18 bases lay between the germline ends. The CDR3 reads CASRPLGVGSEKLFF. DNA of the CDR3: TGTGCCAGTAGACCCTTGGGGGTAGGAAGTGAAAAACTGTTTTTT.

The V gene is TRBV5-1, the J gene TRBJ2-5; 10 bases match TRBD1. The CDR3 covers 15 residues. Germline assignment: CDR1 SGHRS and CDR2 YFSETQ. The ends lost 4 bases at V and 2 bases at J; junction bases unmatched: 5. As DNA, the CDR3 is TGCGCCAGCAGCCAAGGACAGGGGGGTCAAGAGACCCAGTACTTC. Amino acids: CASSQGQGGQETQYF.

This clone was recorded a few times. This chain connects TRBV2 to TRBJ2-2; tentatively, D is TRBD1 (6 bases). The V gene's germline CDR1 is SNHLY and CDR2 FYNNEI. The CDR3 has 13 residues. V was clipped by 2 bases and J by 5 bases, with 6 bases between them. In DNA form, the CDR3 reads TGTGCCAGCAGTGAAAGGGGGACCGGGGAGCTGTTTTTT. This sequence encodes CASSERGTGELFF.

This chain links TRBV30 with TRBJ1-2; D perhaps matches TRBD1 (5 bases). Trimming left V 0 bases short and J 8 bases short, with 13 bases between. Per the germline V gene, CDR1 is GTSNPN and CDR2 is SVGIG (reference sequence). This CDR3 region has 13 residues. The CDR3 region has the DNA TGTGCCTGGAGTGTACAGAAAGGGGAGGGCTACACCTTC. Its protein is CAWSVQKGEGYTF.

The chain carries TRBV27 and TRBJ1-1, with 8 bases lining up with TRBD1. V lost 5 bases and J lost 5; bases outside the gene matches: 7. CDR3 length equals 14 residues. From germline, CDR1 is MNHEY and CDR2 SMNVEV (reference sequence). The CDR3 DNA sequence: TGTGCCAGCAGTCCGAGGACAGGGCAAACTGAAGCTTTCTTT. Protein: CASSPRTGQTEAFF.

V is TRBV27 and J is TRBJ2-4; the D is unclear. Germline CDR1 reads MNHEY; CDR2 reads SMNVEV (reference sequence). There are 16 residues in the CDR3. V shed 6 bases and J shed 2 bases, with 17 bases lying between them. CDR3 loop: CASRTNRQFSKNIQYF. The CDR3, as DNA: TGTGCCAGCAGAACAAATAGACAATTCTCCAAAAACATTCAGTACTTC.

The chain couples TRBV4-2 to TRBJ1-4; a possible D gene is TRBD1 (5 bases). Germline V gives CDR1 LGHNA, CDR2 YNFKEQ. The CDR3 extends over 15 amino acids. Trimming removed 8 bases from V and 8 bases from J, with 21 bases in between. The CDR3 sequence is CASSTSSGRGEKLFF. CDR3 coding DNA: TGTGCCAGCTCGACATCTAGCGGTCGGGGGGAAAAACTGTTTTTT.

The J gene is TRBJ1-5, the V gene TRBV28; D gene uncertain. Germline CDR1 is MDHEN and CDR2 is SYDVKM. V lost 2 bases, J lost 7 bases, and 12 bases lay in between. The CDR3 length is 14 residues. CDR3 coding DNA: TGTGCCAGCAGTTTAAGGCAGGAAACGCAGCCCCAGCATTTT. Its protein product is CASSLRQETQPQHF.

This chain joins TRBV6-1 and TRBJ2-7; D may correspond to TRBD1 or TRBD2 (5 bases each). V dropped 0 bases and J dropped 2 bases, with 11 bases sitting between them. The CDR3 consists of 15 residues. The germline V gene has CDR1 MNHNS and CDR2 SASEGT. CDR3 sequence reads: CASSEAGTGAYEQYF. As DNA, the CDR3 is TGTGCCAGCAGTGAAGCAGGGACGGGTGCCTACGAGCAGTACTTC.

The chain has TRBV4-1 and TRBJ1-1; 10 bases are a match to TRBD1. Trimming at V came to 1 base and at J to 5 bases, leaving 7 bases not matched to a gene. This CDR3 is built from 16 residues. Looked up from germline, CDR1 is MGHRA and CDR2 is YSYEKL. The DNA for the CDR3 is TGCGCCAGCAGCCAAGGACAGGGGGCGCGCGGGACTGAAGCTTTCTTT. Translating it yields CASSQGQGARGTEAFF.

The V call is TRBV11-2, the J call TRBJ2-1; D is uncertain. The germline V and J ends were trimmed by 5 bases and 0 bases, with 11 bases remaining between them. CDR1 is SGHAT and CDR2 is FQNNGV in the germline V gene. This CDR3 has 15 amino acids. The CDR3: CASSRALASYNEQFF. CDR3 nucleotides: TGTGCCAGCAGCCGGGCCCTTGCCTCCTACAATGAGCAGTTCTTC.

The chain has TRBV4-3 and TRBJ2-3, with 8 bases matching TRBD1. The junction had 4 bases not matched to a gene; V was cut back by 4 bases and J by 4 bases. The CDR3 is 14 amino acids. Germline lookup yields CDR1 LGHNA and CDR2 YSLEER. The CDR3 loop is CASSPGGWPDTQYF. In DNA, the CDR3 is TGCGCCAGCAGCCCAGGGGGCTGGCCAGATACGCAGTATTTT.

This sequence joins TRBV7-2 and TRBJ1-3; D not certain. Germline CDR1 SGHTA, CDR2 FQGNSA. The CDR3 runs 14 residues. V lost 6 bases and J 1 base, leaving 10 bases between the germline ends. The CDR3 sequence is CASRVSPSGNTIYF. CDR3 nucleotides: TGTGCCAGCAGAGTCAGCCCTTCTGGAAACACCATATATTTT.